The present T cell receptor beta chain was sequenced within a study of T cell repertoires in cytomegalovirus infection. Study-wide points: Totalled public TCR beta family frequency picked out people who carried CMV plus the relevant HLA.

This clonotype was detected a few times. The antigen is undetermined. The junction departs from germline at one end; a sequencing error may be responsible. Using its own MiXCR run on the reads, TCRdb lists one record per CDR3 protein. The sample holds about 770,000 distinct CDR3 sequences; 25% to 30% are singletons and the top ten take 10% to 15%. The CDR3 totals 15 residues. Looked up from germline, CDR1 is SGHVS and CDR2 is FNYEAQ. The sample was cultured CD8+ T cells from PBMCs, taken from culture after CMV antigen stimulation. This TCR was sampled from a human donor in good health (CMV status not recorded). Some clones in this sample may be carry-over from other donors' samples. The chain combines TRBV7-6 with TRBJ1-1; D gene uncertain. The CDR3 sequence: CASSLASGIWTEAFF. The CDR3 coding sequence is TGTGCTAGCAGCTTAGCGTCGGGAATTTGGACTGAAGCTTTCTTT.